Given below is one T cell receptor (beta chain) in context. The antigen is undetermined. The 120-subject validation cohort, separate from the roughly 700-subject first cohort, included the donors. Here immunoSEQ multiplex PCR was the method, and the copy in TCRdb shows in-frame clones only, minus some. This sample has around 61,000 clones; more than 90% occur once, and the top ten carry 0.95% to 1.3%. The data originate from a study of cytomegalovirus exposure and HLA in healthy donors. V lost 5 bases, J lost 2 bases, and 8 bases stayed unmatched. From germline, CDR1 is SGHTA and CDR2 FQGNSA. This CDR3 is 15 amino acids long. Findings of the study overall: Most TCRs appeared rarely, but some public TCRs recurred in many donors. The study flagged approximately 180 TCR beta chains as cytomegalovirus-associated. Reports showed the classifier diagnosing cytomegalovirus status with high specificity and sensitivity.

The chain links TRBV7-2 to TRBJ2-7; 8 bases are shared with TRBD1. The specimen sequenced was PBMCs. The receptor was derived from a man younger than 35 in good health and CMV-seronegative. The CDR3 coding sequence is TGTGCCAGCAGCCTGCGCGGACAGGGTACCTACGAGCAGTACTTC. Translating it yields CASSLRGQGTYEQYF.